This entry describes one T cell receptor beta chain. The sample belongs to a study of blood T cell repertoires in COVID-19. Study information: Spain, Italy and the United States supplied samples that represented acute and convalescent COVID-19.

All enrollees were roughly 18 to 89 years old and from 25 or so US areas. Donors were grouped by their self-reported clinical history. J was trimmed by 7 bases and V by 10 bases; bases with no gene match: 6. Per the germline V gene, CDR1 is MDHEN and CDR2 is SYDVKM. The CDR3 is made up of 13 amino acids. TCRdb keeps only in-frame clones here, not all; method: immunoSEQ multiplex PCR. The sample lists approximately 200,000 clones, roughly nine tenths occurring once. The specimen sequenced was PBMCs or T cells enriched from blood (not recorded which). V usage is TRBV28 and J usage is TRBJ2-2; TRBD1 matches 10 bases. This clonotype was obtained from a woman younger than 35 in a cohort exposed to, infected with or recovered from COVID-19 (not recorded which). CDR3 DNA sequence: TGTGCCACCGGGACAGGGGATGTCGGGGAGCTGTTTTTT. The encoded protein is CATGTGDVGELFF.